Shown below are 13 T cell receptor beta chains from a single sample sequenced in a study of beta chain features in type 1 diabetes. Study-wide findings and caveats: Type 1 diabetes patients showed a moderate but significant shortening of TCRB CDR3s in all four CD4+ subsets.

All of the isolated RNA was reverse transcribed, so expressed TCRB transcripts were sequenced. Sequencing was performed with immunoSEQ multiplex PCR; in TCRdb, only in-frame clones are kept and a portion is missing. Among roughly 70,000 clones listed, 45% to 50% were seen once. No antigen is known for these receptors. Specimen: central memory CD4+ T cells from blood. These receptors originate from a man aged 30 to 45 with type 1 diabetes.

Points on this clone: Other DNA variants within this sample encode the same CDR3. The chain couples TRBV7-8 to TRBJ2-1; 8 bases are a match to TRBD2. With V trimmed by 1 base and J by 5 bases, 4 bases remained unmatched. This CDR3 has 15 residues. The germline V gene encodes CDR1 SGHVS and CDR2 FQNEAQ. The CDR3: CASSLGSGSHNEQFF. The CDR3 DNA is TGTGCCAGCAGCTTAGGGAGCGGGAGCCACAATGAGCAGTTCTTC.

The chain has TRBV19 and TRBJ2-7; 7 positions agree with TRBD1. The ends lost 3 bases at V and 3 bases at J; junction bases unmatched: 2. The CDR3 length is 13 residues. Per the germline V gene, CDR1 is LNHDA and CDR2 is SQIVND (reference sequence). The DNA of the CDR3 is TGTGCCAGTAGTATCCGACAGGGCTACGAGCAGTACTTC. Translated: CASSIRQGYEQYF.

The chain employs TRBV2 and TRBJ2-7, with TRBD1 matching 9 bases. Germline CDR1 and CDR2: SNHLY and FYNNEI. Trimming removed 5 bases from V and 4 bases from J; junction bases left unmatched: 6. There are 14 residues in the CDR3. CDR3: CASSNTGTGYEQYF. DNA for the CDR3: TGTGCCAGCAGTAACACCGGGACAGGGTACGAGCAGTACTTC.

The genes are TRBV6-1 and TRBJ1-2; D remains ambiguous. Germline V gene lookup returns CDR1 MNHNS and CDR2 SASEGT. This CDR3 contains 15 residues. Trimming stripped 5 bases from V and 4 bases from J, with 17 bases between. The CDR3 nucleotides read TGTGCCAGCAGTCCCGGACTTACAGAACCCTATGGCTACACCTTC. This encodes CASSPGLTEPYGYTF.

Comment on this clone: Within the sample, other DNA sequences also encode this same CDR3. V is TRBV6-5 and J is TRBJ2-7, with 9 bases that match TRBD1. The CDR3 spans 14 residues. Germline V gene sequence: CDR1 MNHEY, CDR2 SVGAGI. With V trimmed by 4 bases and J by 3 bases, 4 bases remained unmatched. The CDR3 DNA is TGTGCCAGCAGTTCCCCGGGACAGGGCTACGAGCAGTACTTC. It encodes CASSSPGQGYEQYF.

The J gene is TRBJ1-3, the V gene TRBV9, with TRBD1 matching 8 bases. The CDR3 covers 15 residues. Trimming took 1 base from V and 3 from J; bases not matched to a gene: 3. Germline V lookup: CDR1 SGDLS, CDR2 YYNGEE. This CDR3 reads CASSVQGAGGNTIYF. CDR3 nucleotide sequence: TGTGCCAGCAGCGTACAGGGGGCAGGTGGAAACACCATATATTTT.

The chain carries TRBV18 and TRBJ1-3; D possibly corresponds to TRBD1 (6 bases). Germline loops: CDR1 KGHSH, CDR2 LQKENI. CDR3 length: 16 amino acids. The V and J ends lost 6 bases and 0 bases respectively, with 15 bases between them. CDR3 DNA: TGTGCCAGCTCCTCCGGGACACAAAGCTCTGGAAACACCATATATTTT. This sequence encodes CASSSGTQSSGNTIYF. Full variable domain (missing parts from reference TRBV18 and TRBJ1-3): NAGVMQNPRHLVRRRGQEARLRCSPMKGHSHVYWYRQLPEEGLKFMVYLQKENIIDESGMPKERFSAEFPKEGPSILRIQQVVRGDSAAYFCASSSGTQSSGNTIYFGEGSWLTVV.

J is TRBJ1-2 and V is TRBV6-5; D gene unclear. The V gene's germline CDR1 is MNHEY and CDR2 SVGAGI. With 5 bases removed from V and 8 bases from J, the gap between germline ends came to 15 bases. The CDR3 has 13 amino acids. CDR3 coding DNA: TGTGCCAGCAGTGTAACAGCCCGTATCGGCTACACCTTC. It encodes CASSVTARIGYTF.

Concerning this clone itself: The germline gene is not matched at one end of the junction; a read error may be the cause. The chain combines TRBV6-1 with TRBJ1-2; D might be TRBD1 (6 bases). This CDR3 comprises 10 residues. Per germline, CDR1 MNHNS and CDR2 SASEGT. The CDR3 is CASGDRSYTF. The CDR3 region has the DNA TGTGCCAGCGGTGACAGGAGCTACACCTTC.

The CDR3 region has the DNA TGTGCCAGCTCACCACCGGGCAGCTCACCAAGGGAGCAGTACTTC. Protein: CASSPPGSSPREQYF. The chain couples TRBV18 to TRBJ2-7, with D unresolved. Looked up from germline, CDR1 is KGHSH and CDR2 is LQKENI. V shed 0 bases and J shed 7 bases, with 16 bases lying between them. This CDR3 comprises 15 residues.

This sequence joins TRBV28 and TRBJ2-7; a weak D match, TRBD1 (7 bases). This CDR3 region has 15 residues. In germline, CDR1 is MDHEN, CDR2 SYDVKM. Trimming pared 0 bases from V and 9 bases from J, leaving 18 bases between. The CDR3 sequence is CASSLWQGGSDAQYF. DNA of the CDR3: TGTGCCAGCAGTTTATGGCAGGGGGGTTCAGACGCGCAGTACTTC.

This clone turned up a few times. The chain recombines TRBV10-3 with TRBJ2-7; D is unclear. V was shortened by 0 bases and J by 6 bases, with 3 bases between the two germline ends. This CDR3 contains 11 residues. Germline V gives CDR1 ENHRY, CDR2 SYGVKD. The CDR3 sequence: CAISESREQYF. CDR3 coding DNA: TGTGCCATCAGTGAGTCGCGCGAGCAGTACTTC.

V gene TRBV5-1 combines with J gene TRBJ2-1, with 7 bases lining up with TRBD2. The CDR3 length is 15 residues. V lost 4 bases and J lost 7; bases outside the gene matches: 11. Per the germline V gene, CDR1 is SGHRS and CDR2 is YFSETQ. CDR3 residues: CASSQDAGEWNEQFF. In nucleotides, the CDR3 is TGCGCCAGCAGCCAGGACGCGGGAGAATGGAATGAGCAGTTCTTC.